This T cell receptor (beta chain) was documented in a study of sequential checkpoint blockade in melanoma. On the study more broadly: First-line arms were nivolumab then ipilimumab, or the reverse, randomized 1:1. Each arm's sequence ended with maintenance nivolumab.

Treatment defined: randomized to nivolumab then ipilimumab (arm A) or the reverse (arm B). Sorted cells were live CD3+CD8+, lacking CD19 and CD56, from PBMCs. Sequenced by immunoSEQ multiplex PCR; TCRdb stores in-frame clones only, minus some. The sample records under 20,000 clones, about 66% being singletons. Trimming took off 1 base at V and 10 bases at J, with 8 bases between the two ends. The CDR3 is 11 amino acids. Germline CDR1 reads SGHRS; CDR2 reads YFSETQ. The TCR sequence derives from a human donor with melanoma. The material sequenced was CD8+ T cells sorted from blood (inferred from file names), taken from a patient given nivolumab and ipilimumab in sequence. This rearrangement joins TRBV5-1 to TRBJ2-5; D uncertain. CDR3 sequence: CASSLLGGQYF. CDR3 nucleotides: TGCGCCAGCAGCTTGCTCGGTGGCCAGTACTTC.